This TCR beta chain appears in the sequencing data of a study of Graves' ophthalmopathy and Graves' hyperthyroidism. The CDR3 consists of 15 residues. Germline V lookup: CDR1 MNHNY, CDR2 SVGAGI (reference sequence). Trimming took off 5 bases at V and 0 bases at J, with 11 bases between the two ends. TCR beta CDR3 amplification used RNA transcripts. HTBI primers served in a first-round RT-PCR, which a second-round multiplex PCR followed. TCRdb redid the calling of the multiplex PCR reads with MiXCR, one entry per CDR3 protein. Of about 600,000 distinct CDR3 sequences in the sample, roughly 40% are singletons; the top ten hold less than 4.5%.

This chain uses TRBV6-6 with TRBJ1-3; D not certain. Specimen: peripheral blood or thyroid tissue (not recorded which). The sequence was collected from an adult man with Graves' hyperthyroidism. In DNA, the CDR3 is TGTGCCAGCAGTGAGGGCAGACACTCTGGAAACACCATATATTTT. It is translated as CASSEGRHSGNTIYF.